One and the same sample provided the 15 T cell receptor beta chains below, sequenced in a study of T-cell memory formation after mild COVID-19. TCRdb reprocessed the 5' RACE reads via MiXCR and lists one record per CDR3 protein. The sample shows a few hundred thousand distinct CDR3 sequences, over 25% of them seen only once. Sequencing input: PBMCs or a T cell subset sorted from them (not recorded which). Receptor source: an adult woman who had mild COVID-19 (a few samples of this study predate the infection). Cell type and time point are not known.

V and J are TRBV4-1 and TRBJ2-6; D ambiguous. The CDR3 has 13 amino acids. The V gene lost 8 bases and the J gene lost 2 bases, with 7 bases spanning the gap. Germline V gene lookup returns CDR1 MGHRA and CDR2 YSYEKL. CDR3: CASGLAGANVLTF. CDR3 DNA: TGCGCCAGCGGTCTAGCTGGGGCCAACGTCCTGACTTTC.

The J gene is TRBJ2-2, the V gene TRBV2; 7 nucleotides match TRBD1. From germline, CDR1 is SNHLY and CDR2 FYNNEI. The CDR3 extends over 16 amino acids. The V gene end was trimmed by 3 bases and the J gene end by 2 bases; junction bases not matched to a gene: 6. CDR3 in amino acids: CASSDPGTANTGELFF. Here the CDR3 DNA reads TGTGCCAGCAGTGACCCCGGGACAGCTAACACCGGGGAGCTGTTTTTT.

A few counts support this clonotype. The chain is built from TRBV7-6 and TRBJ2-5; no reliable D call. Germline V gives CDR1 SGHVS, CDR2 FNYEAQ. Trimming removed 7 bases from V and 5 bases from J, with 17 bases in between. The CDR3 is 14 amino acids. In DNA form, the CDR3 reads TGTGCCAGCACACTCCTTCCGGGCCAGGAGACCCAGTACTTC. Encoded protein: CASTLLPGQETQYF.

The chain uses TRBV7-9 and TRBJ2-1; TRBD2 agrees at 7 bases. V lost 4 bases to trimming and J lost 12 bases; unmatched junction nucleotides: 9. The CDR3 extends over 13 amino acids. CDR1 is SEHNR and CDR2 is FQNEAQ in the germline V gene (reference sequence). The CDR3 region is CASSSRPGLLQFF. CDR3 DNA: TGTGCCAGCAGCTCGAGGCCGGGACTATTGCAGTTCTTC.

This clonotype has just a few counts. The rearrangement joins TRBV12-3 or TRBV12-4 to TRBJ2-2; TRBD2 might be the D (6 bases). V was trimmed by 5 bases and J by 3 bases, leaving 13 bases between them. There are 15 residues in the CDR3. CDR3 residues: CASSPGLTHTGELFF. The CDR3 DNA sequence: TGTGCCAGCAGTCCGGGACTGACGCACACCGGGGAGCTGTTTTTT.

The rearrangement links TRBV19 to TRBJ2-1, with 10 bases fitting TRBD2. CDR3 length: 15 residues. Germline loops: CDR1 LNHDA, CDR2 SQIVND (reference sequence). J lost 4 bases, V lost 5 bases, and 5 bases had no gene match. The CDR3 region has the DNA TGTGCCAGTAGTCCCCTGGGACTAGCGTACAATGAGCAGTTCTTC. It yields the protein CASSPLGLAYNEQFF.

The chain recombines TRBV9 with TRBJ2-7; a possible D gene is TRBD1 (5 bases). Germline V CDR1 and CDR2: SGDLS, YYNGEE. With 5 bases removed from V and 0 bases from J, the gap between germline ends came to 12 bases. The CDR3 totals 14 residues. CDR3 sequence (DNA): TGTGCCAGCAGTCTTACAGGCGACTCCTACGAGCAGTACTTC. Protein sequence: CASSLTGDSYEQYF.

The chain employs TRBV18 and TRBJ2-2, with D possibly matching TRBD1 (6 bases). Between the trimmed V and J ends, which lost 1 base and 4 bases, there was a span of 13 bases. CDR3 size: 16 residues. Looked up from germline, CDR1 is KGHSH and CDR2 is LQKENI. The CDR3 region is CASSPQGVSTTGELFF. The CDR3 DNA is TGTGCCAGCTCACCACAGGGGGTATCCACCACCGGGGAGCTGTTTTTT.

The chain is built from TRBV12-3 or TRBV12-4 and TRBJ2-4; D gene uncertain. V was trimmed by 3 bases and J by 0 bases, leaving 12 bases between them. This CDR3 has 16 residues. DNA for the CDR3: TGTGCCAGCAGTTTTAGGGATGAGGTAGCCAAAAACATTCAGTACTTC. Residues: CASSFRDEVAKNIQYF.

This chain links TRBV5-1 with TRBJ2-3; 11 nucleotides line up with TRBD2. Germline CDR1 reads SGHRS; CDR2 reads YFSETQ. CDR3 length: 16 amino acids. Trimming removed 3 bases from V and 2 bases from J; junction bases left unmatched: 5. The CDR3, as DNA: TGCGCCAGCAGCTACTCGACTAGCGGGGTCACAGATACGCAGTATTTT. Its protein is CASSYSTSGVTDTQYF. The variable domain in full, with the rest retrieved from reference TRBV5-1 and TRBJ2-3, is KAGVTQTPRYLIKTRGQQVTLSCSPISGHRSVSWYQQTPGQGLQFLFEYFSETQRNKGNFPGRFSGRQFSNSRSEMNVSTLELGDSALYLCASSYSTSGVTDTQYFGPGTRLTVL.

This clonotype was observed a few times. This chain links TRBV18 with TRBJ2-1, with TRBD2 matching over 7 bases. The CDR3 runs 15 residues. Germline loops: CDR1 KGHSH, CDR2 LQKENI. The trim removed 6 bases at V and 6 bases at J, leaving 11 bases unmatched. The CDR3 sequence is CASSPWGGRTNEQFF. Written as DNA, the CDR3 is TGTGCCAGCTCCCCTTGGGGGGGTAGAACCAATGAGCAGTTCTTC.

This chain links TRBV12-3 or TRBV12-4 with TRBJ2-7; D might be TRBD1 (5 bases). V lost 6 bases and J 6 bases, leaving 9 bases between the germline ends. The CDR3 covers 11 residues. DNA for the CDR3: TGTGCCAGCAGCTACAGGAGCGAGCAGTACTTC. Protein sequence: CASSYRSEQYF.

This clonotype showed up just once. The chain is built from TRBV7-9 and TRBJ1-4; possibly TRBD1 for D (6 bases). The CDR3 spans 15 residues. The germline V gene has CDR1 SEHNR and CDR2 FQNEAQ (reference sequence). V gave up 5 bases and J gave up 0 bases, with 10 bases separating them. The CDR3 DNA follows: TGTGCCAGCAGCCCTACAGGGACAACTAATGAAAAACTGTTTTTT. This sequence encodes CASSPTGTTNEKLFF.

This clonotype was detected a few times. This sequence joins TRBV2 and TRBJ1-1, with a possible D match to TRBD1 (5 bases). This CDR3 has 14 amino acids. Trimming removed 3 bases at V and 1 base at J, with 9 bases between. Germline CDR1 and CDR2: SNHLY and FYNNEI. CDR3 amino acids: CASSEKGRNTEAFF. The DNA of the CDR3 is TGTGCCAGCAGTGAGAAGGGGAGGAACACTGAAGCTTTCTTT.

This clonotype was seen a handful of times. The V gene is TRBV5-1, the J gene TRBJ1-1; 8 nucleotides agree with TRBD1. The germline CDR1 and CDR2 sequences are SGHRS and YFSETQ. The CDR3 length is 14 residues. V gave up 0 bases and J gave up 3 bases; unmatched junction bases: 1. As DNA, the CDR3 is TGCGCCAGCAGCTTGGGGGACAGGTACACTGAAGCTTTCTTT. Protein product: CASSLGDRYTEAFF.